This T cell receptor beta chain was retrieved from a study of control samples from healthy donors and cancer patients. The data were produced by immunoSEQ multiplex PCR, yet TCRdb's version contains in-frame clones alone and is incomplete. The sample carries 100,000 to 150,000 clones, around 94% recorded once. CDR3 length: 13 amino acids. Between the trimmed V and J ends, which lost 4 bases and 4 bases, there was a span of 12 bases. Germline CDR1 SGDLS, CDR2 YYNGEE. The chain recombines TRBV9 with TRBJ2-7, with D unresolved. The sequence came from a man of 80 years or more with head and neck cancer. Sequences were obtained from PBMCs. CDR3 coding DNA: TGTGCCAGCAGCCTCACGGGTGGATACGAGCAGTACTTC. It is translated as CASSLTGGYEQYF.